This T cell receptor (beta chain) was retrieved from a study of blood T cell repertoires in COVID-19. This clone was recorded only once. Libraries were prepared by immunoSEQ multiplex PCR; TCRdb keeps only in-frame clonotypes and omits some of them. The sample holds some 80,000 clones, 60% to 85% seen once. V dropped 1 base and J dropped 3 bases, with 12 bases sitting between them. Per the germline V gene, CDR1 is SGHTA and CDR2 is FQGNSA. The length of the CDR3 is 15 residues. The origin of this receptor is a human donor in a cohort sampled during active COVID-19. Material for sequencing was peripheral blood. The V call is TRBV7-2, the J call TRBJ1-2; unclear D gene. As DNA, the CDR3 is TGTGCCAGCAGCTTAGGGGAGGACGGGTACTATGGCTACACCTTC. This encodes CASSLGEDGYYGYTF.